This T cell receptor (beta chain) was documented in a study of T-cell memory formation after mild COVID-19. Study summary: Among the donors, TCR clusters were largely specific to each donor. Whole-study findings and limits: Cross-reactive memory apparently joined, as some responding clones appeared in pre-infection memory. The authors left the SARS-CoV-2 specificity of second-wave clones peaking on day 37 unconfirmed.

Germline V gene data show CDR1 as DFQATT and CDR2 as SNEGSKA (reference sequence). The CDR3 consists of 13 residues. In TCRdb, the 5' RACE reads were re-called with MiXCR into one record per CDR3 protein. Among around 500,000 distinct CDR3 sequences listed, 15% to 20% were seen once. This clonotype was seen a handful of times. What it recognizes is unknown. This TCR was sampled from an adult woman who had mild COVID-19 (a few samples of this study predate the infection). Cell type and time point are not known. Source material: PBMCs or a T cell subset sorted from them (not recorded which). The chain uses TRBV20-1 and TRBJ1-1; TRBD1 is a possible D gene (6 bases). The CDR3 here is CRFAGHLNTEAFF. CDR3 coding DNA: TGCAGATTCGCGGGACATTTGAACACTGAAGCTTTCTTT.